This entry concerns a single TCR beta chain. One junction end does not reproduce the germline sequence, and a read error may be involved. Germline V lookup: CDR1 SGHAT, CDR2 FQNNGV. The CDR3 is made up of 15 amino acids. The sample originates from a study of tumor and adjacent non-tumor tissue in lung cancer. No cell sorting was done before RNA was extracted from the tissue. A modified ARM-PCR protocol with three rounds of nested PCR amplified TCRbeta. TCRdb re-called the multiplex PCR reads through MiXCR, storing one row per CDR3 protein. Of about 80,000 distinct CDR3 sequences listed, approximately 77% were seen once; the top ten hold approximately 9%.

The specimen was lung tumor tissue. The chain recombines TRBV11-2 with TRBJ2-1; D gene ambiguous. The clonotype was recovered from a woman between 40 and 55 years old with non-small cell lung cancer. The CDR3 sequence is CASSLAVGYYNEQFF. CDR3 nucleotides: TGCGCCAGCAGCCTTGCCGTAGGCTACTACAATGAGCAGTTCTTC.